In its sample, the clone carrying this TCR beta chain was seen many times. The antigen is undetermined. There were healthy Caucasian individuals from Russia, aged roughly 6 to 100, serving as donors. This record comes from a study of blood T cells in healthy people across ages. General study findings and limits: Diversity estimates drawn from one million T cells were deemed underestimates. TCR beta diversity tracked closely with naive T cell percentage.

The authors ran a second PCR of 7 to 11 cycles using a sample-barcoded 5' primer and a J-beta primer mix. Every cDNA molecule carried a tag from a template-switch adaptor bearing 12 random nucleotides. TCRdb passed the 5' RACE reads through MiXCR, listing each CDR3 protein once. This table holds 630,000 or so distinct CDR3 sequences, less than 40% found once. Germline assignment: CDR1 SGHRS and CDR2 YFSETQ. The CDR3 sequence is 15 residues long. The V gene end was trimmed by 3 bases and the J gene end by 4 bases; junction bases not matched to a gene: 9. Material for sequencing was blood. This sequence was found in a woman older than 75 in good health. The chain uses TRBV5-1 and TRBJ1-1, with 7 bases lining up with TRBD1. CDR3: CASSSSQGGGTEAFF. The CDR3 DNA is TGCGCCAGCAGCTCCAGCCAGGGGGGTGGCACTGAAGCTTTCTTT.